The rows below give T cell receptor beta chains drawn from one sample of a study of T cells in Graves' hyperthyroidism and ophthalmopathy. TCRdb re-called the multiplex PCR reads through MiXCR, storing one row per CDR3 protein. The table includes about 590,000 distinct CDR3 sequences, 14% detected once. Specimen: blood. All receptors derive from a woman aged 18 to 35 with Graves' ophthalmopathy. The CDR3 runs from the conserved cysteine through the conserved F or W. The order of the fields is J gene, CDR3 length, clone size, D gene, V gene, CDR3 DNA, CDR3 protein. D genes are given only for firm matches. Clone size, where shown, is once, few, many, or a class for clones that have expanded.

>TRBJ2-3|17|many|TRBD2|TRBV11-3
TGTGCCAGCAGCTTACCCTCGACTAGCATAATTTCAGATACGCAGTATTTT
CASSLPSTSIISDTQYF
>TRBJ2-3|17|-|-|TRBV6-5
TGTGCCAGCAGTTACTCTCAGACCAATCCCGAGTCAGATGCGCAGTATTTT
CASSYSQTNPESDAQYF
>TRBJ2-7|16|-|-|TRBV7-6
TGTGCCAGCAGCTTGGGCGCGTTCGGGGCCACCTACGAGCAGTACTTC
CASSLGAFGATYEQYF
>TRBJ2-5|15|many|TRBD2|TRBV11-1
TGTGCCAGCAGTGGGACTAGCGGGAGTGGGGAGACCCAGTACTTC
CASSGTSGSGETQYF
>TRBJ2-2|12|few|-|TRBV29-1
TGCAGCGTTGCCTTGGGCACCGGGGAGCTGTTTTTT
CSVALGTGELFF
>TRBJ2-5|16|-|TRBD2|TRBV5-6
TGTGCCAGCAGCTTCCAGCGGGAGGGCCGGATTGAGACCCAGTACTTC
CASSFQREGRIETQYF
>TRBJ2-7|16|many|-|TRBV30
TGTGCCTGGAGATGGAGAGGCTGGCAGGGTCGCTACGAGCAGTACTTC
CAWRWRGWQGRYEQYF
>TRBJ2-4|15|many|TRBD2|TRBV6-1
TGTGCCAGCAGGGGGACTAGCGGGGTGGGGGACATTCAGTACTTC
CASRGTSGVGDIQYF
>TRBJ2-1|16|few|TRBD2|TRBV5-1
TGTGCCAGCAGCGGGAATTACGGGACCCCAGTGGATGAGCAGTTCTTC
CASSGNYGTPVDEQFF
>TRBJ2-3|14|many|TRBD2|TRBV5-1
TGCGCCTGCAAACTAGCGGGATCAGCAGATACGCAGTATTTT
CACKLAGSADTQYF
>TRBJ2-7|14|few|-|TRBV20-1
TGCAGTGCTCGGGGTCCCGAGGTCCAGGACGAGCAGTACTTC
CSARGPEVQDEQYF
>TRBJ2-5|17|-|TRBD2|TRBV5-1
TGCGCCAGCAGAATTACTCCTAGCGGGCAATTCCAAGAGACCCAGTACTTC
CASRITPSGQFQETQYF
>TRBJ1-1|12|-|TRBD1|TRBV28
TGTGCCAGCAGTTGGGGACAGTTTGAAGCTTTCTTT
CASSWGQFEAFF
>TRBJ1-1|14|many|TRBD1|TRBV6-1
TGTGCCAGCAGTGGACAGGGAGGAGGCCATGAAGCTTTCTTT
CASSGQGGGHEAFF
>TRBJ1-6|15|many|TRBD1|TRBV3-1
TGTGCCAGCAGCTCAACGGGACAGGGCTCTTCACCCCTCCACTTT
CASSSTGQGSSPLHF
>TRBJ1-3|15|-|TRBD1|TRBV4-1
TGCGCCAGCAGCCCCGACAGGGGGCACGGAAACACCATATATTTT
CASSPDRGHGNTIYF
>TRBJ2-1|17|many|TRBD2|TRBV20-1
TGCAGTGCTAGAGACATTCAAGCGGGGAGCTCCTACAATGAGCAGTTCTTC
CSARDIQAGSSYNEQFF
>TRBJ1-2|15|-|-|TRBV5-1
TGTGCCAGCAGTAACTCCAGGGGCCTTTTCTATGGCTACACCTTC
CASSNSRGLFYGYTF
>TRBJ1-6|16|-|-|TRBV7-2
TGTGCCAGCAGCGACTCTGACAGGTTCTATAATTCACCCCTCCACTTT
CASSDSDRFYNSPLHF
>TRBJ2-5|14|many|-|TRBV28
TGTGCCAGCAGTTTAGGTCGATGGCAAGAGACCCAGTACTTC
CASSLGRWQETQYF
>TRBJ1-4|15|few|-|TRBV7-9
TGTGCCAGCAGCTTAGAACGGGGGCTCGGTGAAAAACTGTTTTTT
CASSLERGLGEKLFF
>TRBJ1-5|15|-|-|TRBV6-5
TGTGCCAGCAGTTTACAGTCAGGGTTCGATCAGCCCCAGCATTTT
CASSLQSGFDQPQHF
>TRBJ2-3|17|few|TRBD2|TRBV5-5
TGTGCCAGCAGCTTGAGGTTTCTAGCGGTTTTCACAGATACGCAGTATTTT
CASSLRFLAVFTDTQYF
>TRBJ2-2|18|few|-|TRBV12-3/TRBV12-4
TGTGCCAGCAGCCCGGCGCCCCGGTTACTAGCCATGGCCGGGGAGCTGTTTTTT
CASSPAPRLLAMAGELFF
>TRBJ1-6|14|few|-|TRBV2
TGTGCCAGCAGTTTAGGGTTGGCCAATTCACCCCTCCACTTT
CASSLGLANSPLHF
>TRBJ2-5|14|-|-|TRBV9
TGTGCCAGCACCCCCGAGGACTGGCCGGAGACCCAGTACTTC
CASTPEDWPETQYF
>TRBJ2-5|13|many|-|TRBV27
TGTGCCAGCAGTTTATCCTTGACGGAGACCCAGTACTTC
CASSLSLTETQYF
>TRBJ2-7|14|-|TRBD1|TRBV28
TGTGCCAGCAGTTACCGGGACAGGGAGGACGAGCAGTACTTC
CASSYRDREDEQYF
>TRBJ1-5|14|many|-|TRBV20-1
TGCAGTGCTAGAGTACGGACTTTCCGTCAGCCCCAGCATTTT
CSARVRTFRQPQHF
>TRBJ1-1|14|many|-|TRBV6-1
TGTGCCAGCATTCAATATAGGGGGAATACTGAAGCTTTCTTT
CASIQYRGNTEAFF
>TRBJ2-1|15|many|-|TRBV7-3
TGTGCCAGCAGCTTAGAGACAGGACCCTACAATGAGCAGTTCTTC
CASSLETGPYNEQFF
>TRBJ1-5|16|many|-|TRBV7-2
TGTGCCAGCAGCTCTGCCCTTACGATTGGGAATCAGCCCCAGCATTTT
CASSSALTIGNQPQHF
>TRBJ2-1|15|many|TRBD2|TRBV20-1
TGCAGTGCCGGTCAACTAGCGGGAGTTTACAATGAGCAGTTCTTC
CSAGQLAGVYNEQFF
>TRBJ2-7|13|many|-|TRBV27
TGTGCCAGCAGCCCGTGGTTTGGATACGAGCAGTACTTC
CASSPWFGYEQYF
>TRBJ1-2|15|many|-|TRBV3-1
TGTGCCAGCAGCCCTGGGACCGTGACTCTTTATGGCTACACCTTC
CASSPGTVTLYGYTF
>TRBJ2-7|16|many|-|TRBV15
TGTGCCACCAGCAAAGGCCGGGGACGCCTACCCTACGAGCAGTACTTC
CATSKGRGRLPYEQYF
>TRBJ2-5|14|-|-|TRBV28
TGTGCCAGCAGTTTCGGGGGGCACACAGAGACCCAGTACTTC
CASSFGGHTETQYF
>TRBJ2-1|19|-|-|TRBV2
TGCGCCAGCAGTCGCCGGGTTAGCTGGGCTGAGCTTGGGTTGAATGAGCAGTTCTTC
CASSRRVSWAELGLNEQFF
>TRBJ2-2|15|many|TRBD2|TRBV5-1
TGCGCCAGCAGCGCCGGACTAGCGGGAACCGGGGAGCTGTTTTTT
CASSAGLAGTGELFF
>TRBJ2-6|17|few|-|TRBV9
TGTGCCAGCAGCGTAGCCCGACTGATCTCTGGGGCCAACGTCCTGACTTTC
CASSVARLISGANVLTF
>TRBJ2-7|16|-|TRBD2|TRBV4-1
TGCGCCAGCAGCCCGATTGTGGGCGGGAGTTCTGGAGAGCAGTACTTC
CASSPIVGGSSGEQYF
>TRBJ2-7|15|many|TRBD2|TRBV12-3/TRBV12-4
TGTGCCAGCAGTGACCCTTTGGGAGGGATCTACGAGCAGTACTTC
CASSDPLGGIYEQYF
>TRBJ2-1|12|many|-|TRBV12-3/TRBV12-4
TGTGCCAGCAGTTTAGCTAGGGATGAGCAGTTCTTC
CASSLARDEQFF
>TRBJ1-2|13|many|TRBD1|TRBV7-2
TGTGCCAGCAGTTACAGGGGATACCACGGCTACACCTTC
CASSYRGYHGYTF
>TRBJ1-4|16|many|-|TRBV28
TGTGCCAGCAGTTCCCCGTCGTCCACAACTAATGAAAAACTGTTTTTT
CASSSPSSTTNEKLFF
>TRBJ2-7|16|many|TRBD1|TRBV6-6
TGTGCCAGCAGTTACTCATTCGCGGGACAGGGCCACGAGCAGTACTTC
CASSYSFAGQGHEQYF
>TRBJ2-7|16|many|TRBD2|TRBV6-1
TGTGCCAGCAGTTCCGGCGGGACTAGCGGCAAAGTTGAGCAGTACTTC
CASSSGGTSGKVEQYF